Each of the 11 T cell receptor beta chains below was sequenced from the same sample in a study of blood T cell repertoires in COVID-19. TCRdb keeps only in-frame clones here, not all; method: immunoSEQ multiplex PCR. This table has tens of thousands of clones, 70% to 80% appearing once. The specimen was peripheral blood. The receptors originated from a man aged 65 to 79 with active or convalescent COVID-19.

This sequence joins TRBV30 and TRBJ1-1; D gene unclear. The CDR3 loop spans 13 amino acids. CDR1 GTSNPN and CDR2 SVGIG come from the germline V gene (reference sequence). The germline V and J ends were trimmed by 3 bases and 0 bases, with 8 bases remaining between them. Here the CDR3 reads CAWRPYLNTEAFF. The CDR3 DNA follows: TGTGCCTGGAGGCCGTACTTGAACACTGAAGCTTTCTTT.

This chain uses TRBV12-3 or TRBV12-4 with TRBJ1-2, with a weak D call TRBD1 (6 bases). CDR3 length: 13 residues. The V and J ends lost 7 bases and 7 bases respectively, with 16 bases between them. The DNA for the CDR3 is TGTGCCAGCATGCATCGGGGGGCCGTTGGCTACACCTTC. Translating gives CASMHRGAVGYTF.

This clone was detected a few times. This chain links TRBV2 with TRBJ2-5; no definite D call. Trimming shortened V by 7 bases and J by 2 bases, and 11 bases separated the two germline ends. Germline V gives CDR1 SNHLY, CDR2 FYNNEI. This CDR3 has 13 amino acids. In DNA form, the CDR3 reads TGTGCCAGCACGTATACGGTTCAAGAGACCCAGTACTTC. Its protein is CASTYTVQETQYF.

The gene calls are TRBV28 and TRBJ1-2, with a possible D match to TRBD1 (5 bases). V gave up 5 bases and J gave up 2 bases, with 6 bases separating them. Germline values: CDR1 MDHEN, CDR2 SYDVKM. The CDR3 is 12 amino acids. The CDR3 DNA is TGTGCCAGCAGTCCAGGGAACTATGGCTACACCTTC. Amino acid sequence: CASSPGNYGYTF.

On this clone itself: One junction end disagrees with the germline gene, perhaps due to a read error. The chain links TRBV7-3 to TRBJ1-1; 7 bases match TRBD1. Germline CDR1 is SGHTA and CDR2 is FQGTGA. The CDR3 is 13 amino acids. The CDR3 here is CASSFTGTASVVF. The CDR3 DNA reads TGTGCCAGCAGCTTCACCGGGACAGCGAGCGTTGTCTTT.

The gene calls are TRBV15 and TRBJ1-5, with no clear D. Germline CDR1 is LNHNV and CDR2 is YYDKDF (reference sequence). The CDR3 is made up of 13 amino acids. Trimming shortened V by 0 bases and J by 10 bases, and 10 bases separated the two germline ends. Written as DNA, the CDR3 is TGTGCCACCAGCAGAGACACTCACCCACCCCAGCATTTT. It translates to CATSRDTHPPQHF.

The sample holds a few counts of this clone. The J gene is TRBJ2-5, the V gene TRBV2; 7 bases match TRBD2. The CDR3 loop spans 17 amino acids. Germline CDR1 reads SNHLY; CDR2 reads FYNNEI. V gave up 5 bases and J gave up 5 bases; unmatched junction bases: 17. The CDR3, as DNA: TGTGCCAGCAGTCAACTTCCGCCTAGCGGCATCGGGGAGACCCAGTACTTC. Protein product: CASSQLPPSGIGETQYF.

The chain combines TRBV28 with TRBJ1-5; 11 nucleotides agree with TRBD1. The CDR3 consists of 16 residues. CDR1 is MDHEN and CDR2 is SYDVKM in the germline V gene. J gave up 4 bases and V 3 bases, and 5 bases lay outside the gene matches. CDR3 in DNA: TGTGCCAGCAGTTTGTGGACAGGGGGCGGTAATCAGCCCCAGCATTTT. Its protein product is CASSLWTGGGNQPQHF. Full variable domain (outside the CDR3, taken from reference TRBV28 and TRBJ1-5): DVKVTQSSRYLVKRTGEKVFLECVQDMDHENMFWYRQDPGLGLRLIYFSYDVKMKEKGDIPEGYSVSREKKERFSLILESASTNQTSMYLCASSLWTGGGNQPQHFGDGTRLSIL.

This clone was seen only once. DNA for the CDR3: TGTGCCAGCACCCAGGGGTTCGACACCGGGGAGCTGTTTTTT. This codes for CASTQGFDTGELFF. The chain is built from TRBV6-5 and TRBJ2-2; D is perhaps TRBD1 (6 bases). Germline V gives CDR1 MNHEY, CDR2 SVGAGI. V was shortened by 7 bases and J by 3 bases, with 12 bases between the two germline ends. This CDR3 has 14 amino acids.

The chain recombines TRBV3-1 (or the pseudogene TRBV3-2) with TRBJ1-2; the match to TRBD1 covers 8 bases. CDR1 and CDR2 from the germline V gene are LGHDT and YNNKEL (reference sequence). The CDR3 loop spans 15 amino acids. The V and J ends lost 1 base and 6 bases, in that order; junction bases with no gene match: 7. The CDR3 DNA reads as TGTGCCAGCAGCCAAGGGGGCAGGGGGCCTAATGGCTACACCTTC. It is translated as CASSQGGRGPNGYTF.

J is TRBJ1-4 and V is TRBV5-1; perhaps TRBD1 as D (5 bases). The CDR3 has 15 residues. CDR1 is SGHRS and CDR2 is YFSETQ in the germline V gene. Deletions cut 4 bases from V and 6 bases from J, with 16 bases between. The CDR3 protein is CASSLQVGGDEKLFF. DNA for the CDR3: TGCGCCAGCAGCCTTCAGGTGGGAGGGGATGAAAAACTGTTTTTT.